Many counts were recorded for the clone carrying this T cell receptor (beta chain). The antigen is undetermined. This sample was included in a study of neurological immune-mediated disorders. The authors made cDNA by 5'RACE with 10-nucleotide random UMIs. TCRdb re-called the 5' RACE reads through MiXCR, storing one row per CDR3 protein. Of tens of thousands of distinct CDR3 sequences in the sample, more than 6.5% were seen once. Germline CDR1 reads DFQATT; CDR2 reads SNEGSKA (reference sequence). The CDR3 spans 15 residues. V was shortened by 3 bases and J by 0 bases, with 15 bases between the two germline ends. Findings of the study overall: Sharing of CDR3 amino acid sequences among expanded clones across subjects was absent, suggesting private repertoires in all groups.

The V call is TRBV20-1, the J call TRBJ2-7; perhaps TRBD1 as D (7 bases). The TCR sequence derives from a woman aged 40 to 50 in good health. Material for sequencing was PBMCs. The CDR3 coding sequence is TGCAGTGCTAGGGGGCAGGGGGGCAACTCCTACGAGCAGTACTTC. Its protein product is CSARGQGGNSYEQYF.